These 4 T cell receptor beta chains came from one sample sequenced in a study of Ad26.COV2.S vaccination and SARS-CoV-2 variants. The method was immunoSEQ multiplex PCR; TCRdb's version includes in-frame clones alone and lacks a portion of them. The table includes hundreds of thousands of clones, 75% to 90% detected once. Treatment of the sample: about 20 received Ad26.COV2.S at low or high dose, single or two shots; 5 received placebo; per-sample allocation not given. Day 63 after the first vaccine or placebo injection was the time point for sampling. The sample here was peripheral blood, taken in a trial of Ad26.COV2.S vaccine versus placebo. The receptors were gathered from a person aged 18-60 years who received the Ad26.COV2.S COVID-19 vaccine or a placebo.

This clone has a single count. The chain combines TRBV21-1 with TRBJ2-5; TRBD1 is the table's D call and was not checked against the DNA. TRBV21-1 is listed as a pseudogene. This CDR3 contains 17 residues. The CDR3, as DNA: TGTGCCAGCAGCAAAAGTGGGGCGGGGGACAGGAAAGAGACCCAGTACTTC. It encodes CASSKSGAGDRKETQYF.

V usage is TRBV7-9 and J usage is TRBJ2-7, with D perhaps TRBD1 or TRBD2 (5 bases each). This CDR3 comprises 14 residues. CDR1 and CDR2 (germline): SEHNR, FQNEAQ (reference sequence). Trimming cost V 5 bases and J 2 bases, with 13 bases left between them. The CDR3 protein is CASSLRDGPYEQYF. The CDR3 nucleotides read TGTGCCAGCAGCCTACGGGACGGTCCCTACGAGCAGTACTTC.

V gene TRBV12-3 or TRBV12-4 combines with J gene TRBJ2-7; 7 bases map to TRBD1. This CDR3 spans 13 amino acids. J was trimmed by 2 bases and V by 3 bases; bases with no gene match: 1. CDR3 sequence (DNA): TGTGCCAGCAGTTTGACAGGGACCTACGAGCAGTACTTC. It codes for CASSLTGTYEQYF.

The chain has TRBV11-3 and TRBJ2-1; 10 nucleotides agree with TRBD2. Germline V CDR1 and CDR2: SGHNT, YENEEA. V was pared by 5 bases and J by 0 bases, with 13 bases of the junction left unmatched. The CDR3 is 19 amino acids. CDR3 sequence (DNA): TGTGCCAGCAGCCCAAGGACTAGCGGCACCCCATCCTCCTACAATGAGCAGTTCTTC. It codes for CASSPRTSGTPSSYNEQFF.